The 18 T cell receptor beta chains in this list originate from one sample, sequenced in a study of cytomegalovirus exposure and HLA in healthy donors. 13 Jbeta primers and 60 Vbeta primers were used for the PCR. Assay: immunoSEQ multiplex PCR; the TCRdb copy retains only in-frame clones and omits some. The sample holds over 200,000 clones; 85% to 90% are singletons and the top ten take 1% to 1.5%. The sequencing input was PBMCs. Receptors originate from a human donor in good health.

The chain recombines TRBV9 with TRBJ1-1; 7 bases fit TRBD1. The V gene end was trimmed by 5 bases and the J gene end by 8 bases; junction bases not matched to a gene: 12. The CDR3 is 14 amino acids. From germline, CDR1 is SGDLS and CDR2 YYNGEE. The CDR3 DNA reads TGTGCCAGCAGTGACCGACCTGGACAGGAAGAAGCTTTCTTT. Translating it yields CASSDRPGQEEAFF.

The chain links TRBV7-3 to TRBJ2-7; tentatively, D is TRBD2 (6 bases). Germline CDR1 and CDR2: SGHTA and FQGTGA. The CDR3 is made up of 15 amino acids. V was cut by 3 bases and J by 3 bases, with 15 bases left in between. CDR3 sequence: CASSFGRAGLYEQYF. The CDR3 DNA follows: TGTGCCAGCAGCTTCGGTCGAGCGGGCCTCTACGAGCAGTACTTC.

V usage is TRBV29-1 and J usage is TRBJ2-5, with D maybe TRBD2 (5 bases). The V end was cut by 4 bases, the J end by 0 bases, with 18 bases between. From germline, CDR1 is SQVTM and CDR2 ANQGSEA. The CDR3 loop spans 16 amino acids. The CDR3 is CSVVTGSQMYQETQYF. DNA for the CDR3: TGCAGCGTTGTGACGGGGTCACAGATGTACCAAGAGACCCAGTACTTC.

This clone has just a few counts. Written as DNA, the CDR3 is TGTGCCAGCAGCTTAGGGGCAGCCTATGGCTACACCTTC. This gives the protein CASSLGAAYGYTF. The chain couples TRBV7-9 to TRBJ1-2; no reliable D call. Trimming pared 1 base from V and 4 bases from J, leaving 7 bases between. This CDR3 contains 13 residues. Germline CDR1 reads SEHNR; CDR2 reads FQNEAQ (reference sequence).

This clone was seen a few times. At one end, the junction sequence differs from germline, possibly due to a read error. V usage is TRBV7-9 and J usage is TRBJ2-3; 8 nucleotides line up with TRBD2. This CDR3 contains 18 residues. Germline V CDR1 and CDR2: SEHNR, FQNEAQ (reference sequence). The CDR3: CSSSLVGTRVSSADTQYF. The CDR3 nucleotides read TGTTCCAGCAGCTTAGTTGGGACTAGAGTTTCGTCAGCGGATACGCAGTATTTT.

Concerning this clone: A read error may produce the germline difference seen at one junction end. V gene TRBV29-1 combines with J gene TRBJ2-1, with 7 bases matching TRBD1. The germline V gene has CDR1 SQVTM and CDR2 ANQGSEA. The CDR3 contains 11 residues. CDR3 in DNA: TGCAGCGTTGAAGGGGAACAGGGGATGCTCTTC. This sequence encodes CSVEGEQGMLF.

This clone has a single count. The chain uses TRBV25-1 and TRBJ2-4; 9 bases match TRBD1. Trimming at V came to 2 bases and at J to 1 base, leaving 3 bases not matched to a gene. This CDR3 has 16 residues. Germline values: CDR1 MGHDK, CDR2 SYGVNS. The CDR3 is CASSEVDRGAKNIQYF. DNA for the CDR3: TGTGCCAGCAGTGAAGTCGACAGGGGGGCCAAAAACATTCAGTACTTC.

The chain combines TRBV9 with TRBJ2-6; D call uncertain. Trimming took 0 bases from V and 4 from J, leaving 11 bases between them. Germline CDR1 reads SGDLS; CDR2 reads YYNGEE. The CDR3 has 16 residues. The CDR3 loop is CASSVENDWGANVLTF. CDR3 DNA sequence: TGTGCCAGCAGCGTAGAAAATGACTGGGGGGCCAACGTCCTGACTTTC.

The chain couples TRBV18 to TRBJ2-7; 8 bases match TRBD1. The CDR3 is 15 amino acids. Losses at the gene ends were 3 bases for V and 4 bases for J; bases not matched to a gene: 8. Germline loops: CDR1 KGHSH, CDR2 LQKENI. Here the CDR3 DNA reads TGTGCCAGCTCACCCCAGGGACAGGCCCAGTACGAGCAGTACTTC. Translation gives CASSPQGQAQYEQYF. Full variable domain (remainder filled in from reference TRBV18 and TRBJ2-7): NAGVMQNPRHLVRRRGQEARLRCSPMKGHSHVYWYRQLPEEGLKFMVYLQKENIIDESGMPKERFSAEFPKEGPSILRIQQVVRGDSAAYFCASSPQGQAQYEQYFGPGTRLTVT.

The chain recombines TRBV28 with TRBJ1-2, with D unclear. Looked up from germline, CDR1 is MDHEN and CDR2 is SYDVKM. This CDR3 has 14 residues. The germline V and J ends were trimmed by 5 bases and 3 bases, with 13 bases remaining between them. DNA of the CDR3: TGTGCCAGCAGTATACCGGGTGGTGACTATGGCTACACCTTC. Its translation is CASSIPGGDYGYTF.

The chain combines TRBV4-1 with TRBJ2-7, with D possibly TRBD2 on 6 matching bases. From germline, CDR1 is MGHRA and CDR2 YSYEKL. The CDR3 runs 15 residues. The V and J ends lost 4 bases and 7 bases respectively, with 20 bases between them. The CDR3 here is CASSPRLPGVKEQYF. The CDR3 nucleotides are TGCGCCAGCAGCCCCCGACTACCGGGAGTTAAAGAGCAGTACTTC.

This rearrangement joins TRBV7-2 to TRBJ2-4; D possibly corresponds to TRBD1 (8 bases). The V end was cut by 5 bases, the J end by 6 bases, with 29 bases between. The CDR3 is 19 amino acids. CDR1 and CDR2 (germline): SGHTA, FQGNSA. The CDR3 protein is CASSETWGGTGFNGNIQYF. The DNA for the CDR3 is TGTGCCAGCAGCGAGACCTGGGGGGGGACAGGATTTAATGGAAACATTCAGTACTTC.

This chain links TRBV6-5 with TRBJ2-5; D might be TRBD1 (6 bases). The CDR3 totals 13 residues. Germline-derived CDR1 and CDR2 are MNHEY and SVGAGI. The ends were cut back, 5 bases at V and 2 bases at J, with 9 bases in the middle. Here the CDR3 reads CASSPRGQETQYF. CDR3 nucleotide sequence: TGTGCCAGCAGTCCCAGGGGACAAGAGACCCAGTACTTC.

The gene calls are TRBV9 and TRBJ2-1, with D possibly TRBD2 on 6 matching bases. CDR1 and CDR2 from the germline V gene are SGDLS and YYNGEE. Deletions cut 4 bases from V and 4 bases from J, with 18 bases between. CDR3 size: 16 residues. The DNA of the CDR3 is TGTGCCAGCAGCTATGCCCGGGAGCGAGGATACAATGAGCAGTTCTTC. Encoded protein: CASSYARERGYNEQFF.

This clone was seen only once. This same CDR3 is encoded by further DNA sequences in the sample. The chain combines TRBV27 with TRBJ2-1; 7 bases map to TRBD1. CDR1 and CDR2 from the germline V gene are MNHEY and SMNVEV (reference sequence). The CDR3 runs to 16 residues. The junction had 6 bases not matched to a gene; V was cut back by 4 bases and J by 0 bases. CDR3 residues: CASSSHRGSSYNEQFF. CDR3 in DNA: TGTGCCAGCAGTTCCCACAGGGGATCCTCCTACAATGAGCAGTTCTTC.

The gene calls are TRBV30 and TRBJ1-1, with D tentatively TRBD1 (5 bases). Germline-derived CDR1 and CDR2 are GTSNPN and SVGIG (reference sequence). Trimming left V 0 bases short and J 1 base short, with 15 bases between. This CDR3 region has 16 residues. CDR3 protein: CAWSVVGLIRNTEAFF. The DNA of the CDR3 is TGTGCCTGGAGTGTTGTGGGGCTAATTCGGAACACTGAAGCTTTCTTT. Supplemented by reference TRBV30 and TRBJ1-1, the full variable domain reads SQTIHQWPATLVQPVGSPLSLECTVEGTSNPNLYWYRQAAGRGLQLLFYSVGIGQISSEVPQNLSASRPQDRQFILSSKKLLLSDSGFYLCAWSVVGLIRNTEAFFGQGTRLTVV.

The sample holds a few counts of this clone. CDR3 region: CASSRRDTGDHEQYF. In DNA, the CDR3 is TGTGCCAGCAGTAGACGGGACACTGGGGACCACGAGCAGTACTTC. The chain is built from TRBV6-5 and TRBJ2-7; possibly TRBD1 for D (6 bases). The V gene's germline CDR1 is MNHEY and CDR2 SVGAGI. CDR3 length: 15 amino acids. The ends were cut back, 5 bases at V and 5 bases at J, with 19 bases in the middle.

This chain connects TRBV4-3 to TRBJ2-1; 7 bases match TRBD2. Germline CDR1 and CDR2: LGHNA and YSLEER. The CDR3 has 14 amino acids. V shed 8 bases, J shed 3 bases, and the junction held 7 bases outside the gene matches. CDR3 DNA: TGCGCCAGCCAGTCCCAGCGGGGCTACAATGAGCAGTTCTTC. Translated: CASQSQRGYNEQFF.